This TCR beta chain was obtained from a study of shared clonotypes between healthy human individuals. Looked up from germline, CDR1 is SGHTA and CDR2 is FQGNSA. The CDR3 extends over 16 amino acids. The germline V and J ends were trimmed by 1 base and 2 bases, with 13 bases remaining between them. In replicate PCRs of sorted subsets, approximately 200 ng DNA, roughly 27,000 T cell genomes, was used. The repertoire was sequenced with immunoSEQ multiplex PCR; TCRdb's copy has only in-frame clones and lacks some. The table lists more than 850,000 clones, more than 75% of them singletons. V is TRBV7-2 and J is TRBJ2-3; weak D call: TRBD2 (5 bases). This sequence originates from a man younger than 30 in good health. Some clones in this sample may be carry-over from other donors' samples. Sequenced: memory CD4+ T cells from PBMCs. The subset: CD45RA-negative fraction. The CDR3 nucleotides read TGTGCCAGCAGCTTAGTTTCTAGCAGAATCACAGATACGCAGTATTTT. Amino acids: CASSLVSSRITDTQYF.